Below, 32 T cell receptor beta chains from the same sample are listed, as sequenced in a study of shared clonotypes between healthy human individuals. Only in-frame clones appear in the TCRdb table, and some are missing; sequencing was by immunoSEQ multiplex PCR. Here the sample spans some 530,000 clones, over 70% being singletons. The source material was PBMCs. The receptors shown here come from a woman aged 40 to 49 in good health. Some clones in this sample may be carry-over from other donors' samples.

The rearrangement uses TRBV4-3 and TRBJ1-5, with a possible D match to TRBD1 (5 bases). Germline values: CDR1 LGHNA, CDR2 YSLEER. Deletions cut 0 bases from V and 5 bases from J, with 8 bases between. The CDR3 spans 14 residues. The CDR3 DNA sequence: TGCGCCAGCAGCCAAGATCTGGGGGATCAGCCCCAGCATTTT. Translation: CASSQDLGDQPQHF.

Worth noting for this clone: The sample contains more than one DNA sequence encoding this CDR3. CDR3 in amino acids: CASSLASTGELFF. The CDR3 nucleotides are TGTGCCAGCAGCTTAGCGAGCACCGGGGAGCTGTTTTTT. This chain links TRBV7-9 with TRBJ2-2; D is unclear. Trimming removed 0 bases at V and 4 bases at J, with 3 bases between. The CDR3 runs 13 residues. Germline V gene sequence: CDR1 SEHNR, CDR2 FQNEAQ (reference sequence).

The chain recombines TRBV18 with TRBJ1-1; a possible D gene is TRBD1 (5 bases). The germline V gene has CDR1 KGHSH and CDR2 LQKENI. There are 15 residues in the CDR3. Trimming cost V 3 bases and J 0 bases, with 11 bases left between them. DNA for the CDR3: TGTGCCAGCTCACCCGAGGGGCAGATGAACACTGAAGCTTTCTTT. Amino acid sequence: CASSPEGQMNTEAFF. Full variable domain (remainder filled in from reference TRBV18 and TRBJ1-1): NAGVMQNPRHLVRRRGQEARLRCSPMKGHSHVYWYRQLPEEGLKFMVYLQKENIIDESGMPKERFSAEFPKEGPSILRIQQVVRGDSAAYFCASSPEGQMNTEAFFGQGTRLTVV.

J is TRBJ2-5 and V is TRBV5-1; TRBD2 is a possible D gene (5 bases). V was clipped by 1 base and J by 1 base, with 8 bases between them. The length of the CDR3 is 14 residues. The germline V gene has CDR1 SGHRS and CDR2 YFSETQ. The CDR3 is CASSLWESQETQYF. The CDR3 nucleotides are TGCGCCAGCAGCTTGTGGGAGTCCCAAGAGACCCAGTACTTC.

This chain joins TRBV27 and TRBJ1-1, with no clear D. Germline CDR1 MNHEY, CDR2 SMNVEV (reference sequence). The V end was cut by 5 bases, the J end by 1 base, with 8 bases between. The CDR3 contains 13 residues. The CDR3 here is CASSLAGNTEAFF. The CDR3 region has the DNA TGTGCCAGCAGTCTCGCAGGGAACACTGAAGCTTTCTTT.

As for this clone: This likely reflects a read error, since a far larger clone is one base away. The same CDR3 is also encoded by other DNA sequences in this sample. The J gene is TRBJ1-3, the V gene TRBV5-6, with 7 bases lining up with TRBD1. This CDR3 region has 14 residues. Germline CDR1 is SGHDT and CDR2 is YYEEEE. The CDR3 region is CASSLGQQGNTIYF. CDR3 nucleotides: TGTGCAAGCAGCTTGGGACAGCAAGGAAACACCATATATTTT.

The chain has TRBV28 and TRBJ1-2; D is unclear. V was trimmed by 5 bases and J by 2 bases, leaving 12 bases between them. Germline loops: CDR1 MDHEN, CDR2 SYDVKM. There are 14 residues in the CDR3. The CDR3, as DNA: TGTGCCAGCAGTCCCCTCCTAGAAAACTATGGCTACACCTTC. Amino acid sequence: CASSPLLENYGYTF.

On this clone: A far larger clone is one base from this, pointing to a likely read error. The J gene is TRBJ2-7, the V gene TRBV27; 8 positions match TRBD1. The junction had 2 bases not matched to a gene; V was cut back by 4 bases and J by 0 bases. The CDR3 spans 14 residues. Germline CDR1 and CDR2: MNHEY and SMNVEV (reference sequence). The CDR3 nucleotides are TGTGCCAGCAGTTGGACAGGGAACTCCTACGAGCAGTACTTC. Protein sequence: CASSWTGNSYEQYF.

CDR3 coding DNA: TGTGCCAGCAGTACCGGCCATCATGGGGACGGCTACACCTTC. Residues: CASSTGHHGDGYTF. The chain recombines TRBV6-5 with TRBJ1-2; D might be TRBD1 (5 bases). The CDR3 is 14 amino acids. CDR1 and CDR2 (germline): MNHEY, SVGAGI. The ends were cut back, 5 bases at V and 8 bases at J, with 18 bases in the middle.

J is TRBJ1-1 and V is TRBV7-8; no reliable D call. Per the germline V gene, CDR1 is SGHVS and CDR2 is FQNEAQ. Trimming shortened V by 5 bases and J by 1 base, and 17 bases separated the two germline ends. The CDR3 sequence is 16 residues long. For the CDR3, the DNA is TGTGCCAGCAGCCCTCACTCCCGATACACGAACACTGAAGCTTTCTTT. This sequence encodes CASSPHSRYTNTEAFF.

CDR3 residues: CASSLDRASDGYTF. The CDR3 region has the DNA TGCGCCAGCAGCCTGGACAGGGCCAGCGATGGCTACACCTTC. This sequence joins TRBV5-1 and TRBJ1-2; TRBD1 aligns across 8 bases. J gave up 6 bases and V 4 bases, and 8 bases lay outside the gene matches. This CDR3 has 14 residues. Germline assignment: CDR1 SGHRS and CDR2 YFSETQ.

This clone has just a few counts. This likely reflects a read error, since a far larger clone is one base away. CDR3 in DNA: TGTGCCGGCAGCAGCCAGTGGACTAGCGGGAGAGGGCAGTACTTC. Translating gives CAGSSQWTSGRGQYF. The chain recombines TRBV7-2 with TRBJ2-5; the match to TRBD2 covers 13 bases. In germline, CDR1 is SGHTA, CDR2 FQGNSA. The CDR3 totals 15 residues.

This clone was seen only once. This rearrangement joins TRBV19 to TRBJ1-4; 8 nucleotides match TRBD1. Germline V gives CDR1 LNHDA, CDR2 SQIVND (reference sequence). The CDR3 length is 15 residues. The V segment lost 10 bases and the J segment 5 bases; nucleotides outside the gene matches: 12. CDR3 sequence (DNA): TGTGCCACCTTGTCGACAGGGGCTGCGAATGAAAAACTGTTTTTT. Translating it yields CATLSTGAANEKLFF.

This chain links TRBV7-2 with TRBJ2-5; D unresolved. The CDR3 contains 14 residues. Germline V gene data show CDR1 as SGHTA and CDR2 as FQGNSA. Trimming took off 5 bases at V and 3 bases at J, with 13 bases between the two ends. CDR3 residues: CASSPLSAEETQYF. The CDR3 DNA sequence: TGTGCCAGCAGCCCCCTTTCTGCGGAAGAGACCCAGTACTTC.

About this clone itself: Other DNA sequences of this sample code for an identical CDR3. This chain joins TRBV6-5 and TRBJ2-1; perhaps TRBD2 as D (5 bases). Trimming stripped 0 bases from V and 4 bases from J, with 13 bases between. Germline V gene data show CDR1 as MNHEY and CDR2 as SVGAGI. The CDR3 totals 16 residues. In DNA form, the CDR3 reads TGTGCCAGCAGTTACTCGAATCGCGGGCCTTACAATGAGCAGTTCTTC. The encoded protein is CASSYSNRGPYNEQFF.

This sequence joins TRBV6-1 and TRBJ1-2; 9 positions match TRBD1. Germline loops: CDR1 MNHNS, CDR2 SASEGT. The CDR3 is 14 amino acids. Trimming cost V 7 bases and J 7 bases; bases outside gene matches: 10. For the CDR3, the DNA is TGTGCCAGCAAGCGTAGGACAGGGGAGGGTGGCTACACCTTC. Its protein is CASKRRTGEGGYTF.

This clone was counted between two and nine times. The V gene is TRBV30, the J gene TRBJ2-5, with D perhaps TRBD2 (5 bases). V lost 4 bases to trimming and J lost 1 base, with 16 bases between them. The CDR3 consists of 15 residues. CDR1 GTSNPN and CDR2 SVGIG come from the germline V gene (reference sequence). CDR3 nucleotides: TGTGCCTGGACCCCGGCCCCGGGGAGCCAAGAGACCCAGTACTTC. The encoded protein is CAWTPAPGSQETQYF.

As for this clone: This likely reflects a read error, since a far larger clone is one base away. The rearrangement links TRBV4-1 to TRBJ2-3; 12 bases agree with TRBD2. CDR1 and CDR2 from the germline V gene are MGHRA and YSYEKL. V was clipped by 2 bases and J by 4 bases; unmatched bases: 7. This CDR3 has 17 residues. The DNA for the CDR3 is TGCGCCAGCAGCCAATTATTGACTAGCGGGAGCGCAGATACGCAGTATTTT. It specifies CASSQLLTSGSADTQYF.

The rearrangement links TRBV7-9 to TRBJ2-6, with 11 bases matching TRBD2. The CDR3 extends over 17 amino acids. With 5 bases clipped from V and 2 bases from J, the junction kept 5 bases outside the gene matches. CDR1 and CDR2 (germline): SEHNR, FQNEAQ (reference sequence). Written as DNA, the CDR3 is TGTGCCAGCAGCAGTATAGCGGGAGGGCCTGGGGCCAACGTCCTGACTTTC. It specifies CASSSIAGGPGANVLTF.

V gene TRBV7-6 combines with J gene TRBJ2-3, with D unclear. Deletions cut 0 bases from V and 0 bases from J, with 10 bases between. CDR3 size: 16 residues. The V gene's germline CDR1 is SGHVS and CDR2 FNYEAQ. The CDR3 DNA sequence: TGTGCCAGCAGCTTAGCGCCGTCTGCTAGCACAGATACGCAGTATTTT. Its translation: CASSLAPSASTDTQYF.

The chain recombines TRBV7-2 with TRBJ2-1, with 10 bases matching TRBD2. Per germline, CDR1 SGHTA and CDR2 FQGNSA. The CDR3 sequence is 16 residues long. Losses at the gene ends were 4 bases for V and 3 bases for J; bases not matched to a gene: 6. Here the CDR3 reads CASSSSGTSDYNEQFF. The DNA of the CDR3 is TGTGCCAGCAGCTCCTCCGGGACTAGCGACTACAATGAGCAGTTCTTC.

V gene TRBV28 combines with J gene TRBJ2-2, with 11 bases identical to TRBD2. The CDR3 consists of 15 residues. From germline, CDR1 is MDHEN and CDR2 SYDVKM. The junction had 2 bases not matched to a gene; V was cut back by 4 bases and J by 4 bases. This CDR3 is CASSSGTSGTGELFF. Here the CDR3 DNA reads TGTGCCAGCAGTTCCGGGACTAGCGGCACCGGGGAGCTGTTTTTT.

The V and J genes are TRBV5-1 and TRBJ2-6; TRBD1 aligns across 9 bases. This CDR3 has 19 amino acids. V was pared by 0 bases and J by 4 bases, with 11 bases of the junction left unmatched. Germline V gives CDR1 SGHRS, CDR2 YFSETQ. The CDR3 sequence is CASSLVRTGAKGGANVLTF. In nucleotides, the CDR3 is TGCGCCAGCAGCTTGGTTAGGACAGGGGCAAAGGGAGGGGCCAACGTCCTGACTTTC.

As regards this clone: The junction departs from the called germline gene at one end, perhaps through a read error. The CDR3 reads CASSLSPSSQPQHF. Written as DNA, the CDR3 is TGTGCCAGCAGCTTAAGTCCCAGCAGTCAGCCCCAGCATTTT. V is TRBV7-3 and J is TRBJ1-5; D is ambiguous. CDR3 length: 14 amino acids. Per germline, CDR1 SGHTA and CDR2 FQGTGA.

The chain carries TRBV7-8 and TRBJ1-2, with 12 bases matching TRBD1. Trimming took 5 bases from V and 7 from J; bases not matched to a gene: 5. The CDR3 consists of 14 residues. CDR1 and CDR2 from the germline V gene are SGHVS and FQNEAQ. CDR3 amino acids: CASSTGQGAFGYTF. Here the CDR3 DNA reads TGTGCCAGCAGCACGGGACAGGGGGCGTTTGGCTACACCTTC.

J is TRBJ2-6 and V is TRBV5-1; 7 nucleotides align to TRBD1. CDR1 SGHRS and CDR2 YFSETQ come from the germline V gene. V was pared by 4 bases and J by 4 bases, with 8 bases of the junction left unmatched. This CDR3 is built from 16 residues. CDR3 loop: CASSLGQLLGANVLTF. CDR3 sequence (DNA): TGCGCCAGCAGCCTGGGACAGCTTTTGGGGGCCAACGTCCTGACTTTC.

The chain has TRBV10-1 and TRBJ1-1; D is undetermined. The CDR3 extends over 14 amino acids. Germline-derived CDR1 and CDR2 are WNHNN and SYGVQD (reference sequence). V lost 4 bases, J lost 7 bases, and 16 bases lay in between. DNA of the CDR3: TGCGCCAGCAGTGGACCCGGGCCCTCGGGTGAAGCTTTCTTT. Its translation: CASSGPGPSGEAFF.

Remarks on this clone: A far more abundant clone sits one base away, making this likely a read error. The chain combines TRBV6-6 with TRBJ2-2; D assignment may be TRBD1 or TRBD2 (5 bases each). Germline V gives CDR1 MNHNY, CDR2 SVGAGI (reference sequence). The CDR3 totals 15 residues. In nucleotides, the CDR3 is TGTACCAGCAGTTACGGGGACGACCCCACCGGGGAGCTGTTTTTT. Its protein product is CTSSYGDDPTGELFF.

The chain joins TRBV28 to TRBJ1-4, with 7 bases aligning to TRBD1. Germline V gene lookup returns CDR1 MDHEN and CDR2 SYDVKM. There are 15 residues in the CDR3. The V and J ends lost 5 bases and 4 bases, in that order; junction bases with no gene match: 7. The CDR3 sequence: CASSPDTGVNEKLFF. The CDR3 bases are TGTGCCAGCAGTCCGGATACAGGGGTTAATGAAAAACTGTTTTTT.

The sample holds one count of this clone. J is TRBJ1-1 and V is TRBV18; D gene ambiguous. The germline CDR1 and CDR2 sequences are KGHSH and LQKENI. The germline V and J ends were trimmed by 0 bases and 0 bases, with 11 bases remaining between them. This CDR3 contains 16 residues. Here the CDR3 reads CASSPPFSVLNTEAFF. The CDR3 nucleotides are TGTGCCAGCTCACCACCGTTTTCGGTATTGAACACTGAAGCTTTCTTT.

CDR3 residues: CASSRDRAYEQYF. The CDR3 DNA reads as TGTGCCAGTAGTAGGGACAGGGCCTACGAGCAGTACTTC. The chain links TRBV19 to TRBJ2-7; TRBD1 matches at 9 bases. Germline V gene data show CDR1 as LNHDA and CDR2 as SQIVND (reference sequence). The V gene end was trimmed by 4 bases and the J gene end by 2 bases; junction bases not matched to a gene: 0. The CDR3 covers 13 residues.

The chain employs TRBV7-3 and TRBJ1-2; tentatively, D is TRBD1 (6 bases). Germline CDR1 SGHTA, CDR2 FQGTGA. Between the trimmed V and J ends, which lost 5 bases and 6 bases, there was a span of 16 bases. The length of the CDR3 is 14 residues. CDR3 region: CASSPLGGGHGYTF. CDR3 in DNA: TGTGCCAGCAGCCCCTTAGGCGGGGGCCATGGCTACACCTTC.